Reported below is one T cell receptor beta chain. Antigen: not known. There are 18 residues in the CDR3. CDR1 is SGHRS, CDR2 YFSETQ, per germline. Trimming removed 2 bases from V and 1 base from J; junction bases left unmatched: 11. The data were obtained in a study of PD-1 blockade in classical Hodgkin lymphoma. The study, taken as a whole, reports: Significant TCR diversity gains by C4D1 occurred in CD4+ but not CD8+ cells. Exclusion applied to patients who initiated nivolumab less than 1 year following ASCT.

Relapses following autologous stem cell transplantation were seen in all patients, with brentuximab vedotin exposure varying. Repertoires were generated with immunoSEQ multiplex PCR, while TCRdb's copy carries only in-frame clones and drops some. The sample holds tens of thousands of clones, under 95% seen once. The sample in question was peripheral blood mononuclear cells (PBMCs), obtained at baseline. The chain is built from TRBV5-1 and TRBJ2-2; the match to TRBD2 covers 7 bases. The receptor's source is a human donor with classical Hodgkin lymphoma. The CDR3 coding sequence is TGCGCCAGCAGCTTCCCCACCGCCAAGCGGGAGAACACCGGGGAGCTGTTTTTT. It codes for CASSFPTAKRENTGELFF.